These 14 T cell receptor beta chains were all obtained from the same sample, sequenced in a study of cytomegalovirus exposure and HLA in healthy donors. The PCR contained 60 Vbeta and 13 Jbeta primers. Sequenced by immunoSEQ multiplex PCR; TCRdb stores in-frame clones only, minus some. The data contain 150,000 to 200,000 clones, roughly 75% of them singletons. The sample taken for sequencing was PBMCs. The receptors here all came from a man aged 18 to 30 in good health and CMV-seropositive.

The chain uses TRBV7-9 and TRBJ1-1; no firm D call. Trimming shortened V by 2 bases and J by 3 bases, and 7 bases separated the two germline ends. Germline values: CDR1 SEHNR, CDR2 FQNEAQ (reference sequence). The CDR3 runs 13 residues. The CDR3 nucleotides read TGTGCCAGCAGCTTATCCCTAGACACTGAAGCTTTCTTT. It specifies CASSLSLDTEAFF.

This clone was detected a few times. The V call is TRBV2, the J call TRBJ2-7; 8 bases fit TRBD2. Germline values: CDR1 SNHLY, CDR2 FYNNEI. Unmatched junction bases numbered 6, after V lost 4 bases and J lost 1 base. The CDR3 extends over 15 amino acids. CDR3 region: CASSGLAGASYEQYF. CDR3 sequence (DNA): TGTGCCAGCAGTGGCCTAGCGGGTGCATCCTACGAGCAGTACTTC.

The rearrangement links TRBV27 to TRBJ2-7; 11 nucleotides agree with TRBD2. The ends lost 4 bases at V and 2 bases at J; junction bases unmatched: 4. The CDR3 is 15 amino acids. Germline CDR1 MNHEY, CDR2 SMNVEV (reference sequence). This CDR3 reads CASSWASGRPYEQYF. DNA of the CDR3: TGTGCCAGCAGTTGGGCTAGCGGGAGGCCCTACGAGCAGTACTTC.

This clone was seen only once. The V and J genes are TRBV5-4 and TRBJ2-3; 7 positions agree with TRBD2. The CDR3 runs 15 residues. Germline assignment: CDR1 SGHNT and CDR2 YYREEE (reference sequence). Trimming removed 3 bases from V and 3 bases from J; junction bases left unmatched: 7. CDR3 in amino acids: CASSSRTRSTDTQYF. CDR3 sequence (DNA): TGTGCCAGCAGCTCTCGGACTAGATCGACAGATACGCAGTATTTT.

This chain joins TRBV18 and TRBJ2-7; no clear D. The CDR3 runs 13 residues. Germline V gene lookup returns CDR1 KGHSH and CDR2 LQKENI. The V end was cut by 3 bases, the J end by 5 bases, with 11 bases between. For the CDR3, the DNA is TGTGCCAGCTCACCTTACGTTCGGGACGAGCAGTACTTC. Translation: CASSPYVRDEQYF.

The chain recombines TRBV28 with TRBJ1-5; TRBD1 agrees at 7 bases. The CDR3 sequence is 14 residues long. Looked up from germline, CDR1 is MDHEN and CDR2 is SYDVKM. J was trimmed by 6 bases and V by 7 bases; bases with no gene match: 9. For the CDR3, the DNA is TGTGCCAGCACTCCCGGACAGGCCTCTCAGCCCCAGCATTTT. Translating it yields CASTPGQASQPQHF.

The table lists this clone with a count of one. This chain joins TRBV27 and TRBJ2-5, with a weak D call TRBD1 (5 bases). V lost 4 bases and J lost 6, with 9 bases in between. The germline V gene encodes CDR1 MNHEY and CDR2 SMNVEV (reference sequence). The CDR3 loop spans 12 amino acids. CDR3 coding DNA: TGTGCCAGCAGTTCCCAGGGCCAGACCCAGTACTTC. This encodes CASSSQGQTQYF.

The chain links TRBV19 to TRBJ2-3; D may be TRBD2 (5 bases). Germline CDR1 and CDR2: LNHDA and SQIVND (reference sequence). The CDR3 is 15 amino acids. Trimming cost V 5 bases and J 7 bases, with 19 bases left between them. DNA of the CDR3: TGTGCCAGTAGTGGTAGCGCGACCTGGGGAAATACGCAGTATTTT. It codes for CASSGSATWGNTQYF.

This chain connects TRBV19 to TRBJ2-7; TRBD2 matches 9 bases. The ends lost 3 bases at V and 3 bases at J; junction bases unmatched: 3. In germline, CDR1 is LNHDA, CDR2 SQIVND (reference sequence). This CDR3 spans 14 amino acids. The CDR3 DNA sequence: TGTGCCAGTAGTATTTCTAGCGGGAACTACGAGCAGTACTTC. Encoded protein: CASSISSGNYEQYF.

The V call is TRBV28, the J call TRBJ2-7; 7 bases match TRBD1. Trimming cost V 6 bases and J 6 bases; bases outside gene matches: 14. Germline-derived CDR1 and CDR2 are MDHEN and SYDVKM. The length of the CDR3 is 15 residues. CDR3 protein: CASSAHGDSAVEQYF. In DNA, the CDR3 is TGTGCCAGCAGCGCACACGGGGACAGCGCGGTCGAGCAGTACTTC.

The chain joins TRBV27 to TRBJ2-7; D gene unclear. The germline gives CDR1 MNHEY, CDR2 SMNVEV (reference sequence). The CDR3 loop spans 14 amino acids. Trimming removed 6 bases from V and 3 bases from J, with 15 bases in between. This CDR3 reads CASRSGQNYYEQYF. DNA of the CDR3: TGTGCCAGCAGGTCTGGGCAGAATTACTACGAGCAGTACTTC.

In DNA, the CDR3 is TGCGCCAGCAGCGGCGAGGTAGGGGACAATGAGCAGTTCTTC. It is translated as CASSGEVGDNEQFF. The rearrangement links TRBV5-1 to TRBJ2-1; TRBD1 might be the D (5 bases). Germline V gene sequence: CDR1 SGHRS, CDR2 YFSETQ. The length of the CDR3 is 14 residues. Trimming cost V 4 bases and J 5 bases, with 13 bases left between them.

The rearrangement uses TRBV5-1 and TRBJ2-7; 11 nucleotides agree with TRBD2. CDR3 length: 18 amino acids. Trimming at V came to 4 bases and at J to 3 bases, leaving 15 bases not matched to a gene. Per germline, CDR1 SGHRS and CDR2 YFSETQ. CDR3 nucleotides: TGCGCCAGCAGCGAACCACTCCCCGGGACTAGCGGAGTCTACGAGCAGTACTTC. Amino acid sequence: CASSEPLPGTSGVYEQYF.

V usage is TRBV19 and J usage is TRBJ1-5; possibly TRBD1 for D (5 bases). Germline V gene sequence: CDR1 LNHDA, CDR2 SQIVND (reference sequence). Between the trimmed V and J ends, which lost 3 bases and 0 bases, there was a span of 12 bases. The CDR3 loop spans 16 amino acids. CDR3 sequence (DNA): TGTGCCAGTAGTATCCCAACAGGAAATAGCAATCAGCCCCAGCATTTT. It specifies CASSIPTGNSNQPQHF.